The rows below give T cell receptor beta chains drawn from one sample of a study of blood T cell repertoires in COVID-19. The protocol was immunoSEQ multiplex PCR, while the TCRdb copy is restricted to in-frame clones and leaves out a portion. The sample contains approximately 35,000 clones, approximately 80% of which appear only once. Sequencing input: peripheral blood. These receptors came from a man at least 80 years old with acute or convalescent COVID-19. The CDR3 runs from the conserved cysteine through the conserved F or W. The order of the fields is V gene, D gene, J gene, CDR3 protein, CDR3 DNA. A D gene is named only where the DNA matches it firmly.

>TRBV3-1/TRBV3-2|TRBD2|TRBJ2-5
CASSLAGGGTQYF
TGTGCCAGCAGCCTGGCAGGCGGGGGGACCCAGTACTTC
>TRBV2|.|TRBJ1-4
CASGDQNEKLFF
TGTGCCAGCGGTGATCAGAACGAAAAACTGTTTTTT
>TRBV9|TRBD2|TRBJ2-7
CASSPRTSGSPMSHEQYF
TGTGCCAGCAGCCCGCGGACTAGCGGGAGCCCCATGTCCCACGAGCAGTACTTC
>TRBV5-6|.|TRBJ2-7
CASSINLQGRSSYEQYF
TGTGCCAGCAGCATCAACCTACAGGGTAGGTCGTCCTACGAGCAGTACTTC
>TRBV15|.|TRBJ1-2
CATSSEGRGNYGYTF
TGTGCCACCAGCAGTGAGGGGCGGGGGAACTATGGCTACACCTTC
>TRBV12-3/TRBV12-4|.|TRBJ1-5
CASSFGGNQLQHF
TGTGCCAGCAGTTTTGGGGGCAATCAGCTCCAGCATTTT
>TRBV27|.|TRBJ2-2
CASRPWTVSNTGELFF
TGTGCCAGCAGACCTTGGACAGTTTCTAACACCGGGGAGCTGTTTTTT
>TRBV28|TRBD1|TRBJ2-2
CASRPDRAPNTGELFF
TGTGCCAGCAGACCAGACAGGGCCCCGAACACCGGGGAGCTGTTTTTT
>TRBV10-3|TRBD2|TRBJ2-1
CAISEGALAGEYNEQFF
TGTGCCATCAGTGAGGGGGCACTAGCGGGTGAATACAATGAGCAGTTCTTC
>TRBV29-1|TRBD2|TRBJ2-4
CSARREGLGIQYF
TGCAGCGCCCGACGGGAGGGGCTGGGCATTCAGTACTTC
>TRBV6-5|.|TRBJ2-7
CASKGLTGYEQYF
TGTGCCAGCAAGGGACTCACTGGCTACGAGCAGTACTTC
>TRBV27|TRBD1|TRBJ2-7
CASSPGRQGWYEQYF
TGTGCCAGCAGTCCCGGAAGACAGGGATGGTACGAGCAGTACTTC